The source of this T cell receptor (beta chain) is a study of control samples from healthy donors and cancer patients. Trimming stripped 9 bases from V and 4 bases from J, with 17 bases between. Germline V gene lookup returns CDR1 SGDLS and CDR2 YYNGEE. This CDR3 is 15 amino acids long. The data were produced by immunoSEQ multiplex PCR, yet TCRdb's version contains in-frame clones alone and is incomplete. The table lists fewer than 70,000 clones, around 90% of them singletons, with 11% to 15% in the top ten. This clonotype was sampled from a man in his 60s with head and neck cancer. Sequencing was carried out using PBMCs. This chain uses TRBV9 with TRBJ2-6, with TRBD1 as a possible D gene (6 bases). The CDR3 nucleotides are TGTGCCAACCGACAGGCCCTGAGGGGGGCCAACGTCCTGACTTTC. Encoded protein: CANRQALRGANVLTF.